This T cell receptor beta chain was captured in a study of cytomegalovirus exposure and HLA in healthy donors. Primers for the PCR totalled 60 Vbeta and 13 Jbeta. Per the original data handling: Some 11 million shared chains were among the roughly 78 million unique TCR beta chains that a later analysis counted. The repertoire was sequenced with immunoSEQ multiplex PCR; TCRdb's copy has only in-frame clones and lacks some. The V and J calls and clone size are taken from that table; D and trimming were inferred from the DNA. The table lists under 100,000 clones, over 65% of them singletons, with approximately 3.2% in the top ten. Study observations and caveats: TCR beta V- and J-gene trimming was later associated with a missense DCLRE1C variant. It was reported that TCR beta sequences correctly inferred the HLA-A and HLA-B alleles for most subjects.

Of note for this clone: The antigen is undetermined.

CDR3 length: 13 residues. The V end lost 7 bases, the J end lost 3 bases, and 12 bases lay between the germline ends. The germline gives CDR1 MNHNS, CDR2 SASEGT. V is TRBV6-1 and J is TRBJ2-5; D perhaps matches TRBD1 (5 bases). The source material was PBMCs. This clonotype originated in a man aged 50 to 60 in good health and CMV-seronegative. The CDR3 DNA reads as TGTGCCAGCACCACAGGCCTAAAAGAGACCCAGTACTTC. Protein product: CASTTGLKETQYF.